The present T cell receptor beta chain was sequenced within a study of T cell repertoires in cytomegalovirus infection (dated by TCRdb to between 2017 and 2020). With regard to the full study: The peptide stimulations were aimed at well-studied HLA-B-restricted epitopes as well as recently identified HLA-C-restricted CMV epitopes, whose presentation resists viral immunomodulation. Because public TCR beta signatures pointed to carriage of CMV infection together with the matching HLA type, the HLA type of each donor mattered for the analysis. Overall study outcomes, separate from this receptor: The ex vivo response was dominated by HLA-C-restricted CMV-specific TCR beta clonotypes, which also provided the single most frequent clonotype in two of eight donors. In both this cohort and an independent roughly 400-donor cohort, the cumulative frequency of public TCR beta family members distinguished carriers of CMV infection plus the relevant HLA type.

What this sample's treatment or condition label stands for: in vitro stimulation with specific CMV peptide epitopes to enrich CMV-specific T cells. A word on this clonotype: The target of this receptor is not known. It has no much larger one-base neighbor in the sample; base qualities were not kept.

Data came from an Illumina HiSeq 1500. TCRdb redid the processing of the public reads, applying fastp at Q25 and MiXCR, and retained in-frame beta chains. A single entry per CDR3 protein holds the most common genes and DNA from its merged rows. The sample contains roughly 500,000 distinct CDR3 sequences, about 33% of them found a single time. The ten most abundant clones make up roughly 16% of the sample. The CDR3 numbers 11 residues from cysteine through phenylalanine. The kept DNA is CDR3 alone, 33 bases in frame from the first base. V loses 5 bases, J loses 10 bases, and the germline ends lie 9 bases apart. CDR1 and CDR2, looked up from the germline V gene, are SGHTA and FQGNSA.

The sequences come from cultured PBMCs, collected from culture after CMV antigen stimulation. The receptor comes from a human donor in good health (CMV status not recorded). Some clones in this sample may be carry-over from other donors' samples. The chain is encoded by TRBV7-2 joined to TRBJ2-1; the D segment could be TRBD2, given 5 matching bases. CDR3 sequence: CASSIRGEQFF. The nucleotide sequence reads TGTGCCAGCAGCATTCGAGGGGAGCAGTTCTTC.